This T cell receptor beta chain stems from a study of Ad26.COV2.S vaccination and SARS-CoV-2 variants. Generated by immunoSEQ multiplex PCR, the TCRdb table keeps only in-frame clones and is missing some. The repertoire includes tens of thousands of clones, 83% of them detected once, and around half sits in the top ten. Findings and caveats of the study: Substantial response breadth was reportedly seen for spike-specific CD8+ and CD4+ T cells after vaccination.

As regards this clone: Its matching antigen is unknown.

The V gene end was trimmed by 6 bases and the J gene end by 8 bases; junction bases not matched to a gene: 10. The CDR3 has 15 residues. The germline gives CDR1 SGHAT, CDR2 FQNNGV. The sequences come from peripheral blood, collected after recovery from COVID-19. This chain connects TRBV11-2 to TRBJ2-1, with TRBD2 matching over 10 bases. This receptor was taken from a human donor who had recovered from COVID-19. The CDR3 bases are TGTGCCAGCAGACCCCTAGCGGGAGTCGGCGATGAGCAGTTCTTC. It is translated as CASRPLAGVGDEQFF.